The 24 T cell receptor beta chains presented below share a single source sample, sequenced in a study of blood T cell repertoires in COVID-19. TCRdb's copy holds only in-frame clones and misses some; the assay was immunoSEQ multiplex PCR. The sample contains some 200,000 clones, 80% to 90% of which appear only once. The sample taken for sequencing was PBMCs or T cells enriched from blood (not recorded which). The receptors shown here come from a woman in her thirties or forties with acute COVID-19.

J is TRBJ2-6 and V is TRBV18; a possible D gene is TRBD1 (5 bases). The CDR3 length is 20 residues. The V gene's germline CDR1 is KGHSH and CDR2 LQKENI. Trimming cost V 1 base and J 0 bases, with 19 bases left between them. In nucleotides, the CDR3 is TGTGCCAGCTCACCACTAGGTCCAGGGCGCGGAATCTCTGGGGCCAACGTCCTGACTTTC. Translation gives CASSPLGPGRGISGANVLTF.

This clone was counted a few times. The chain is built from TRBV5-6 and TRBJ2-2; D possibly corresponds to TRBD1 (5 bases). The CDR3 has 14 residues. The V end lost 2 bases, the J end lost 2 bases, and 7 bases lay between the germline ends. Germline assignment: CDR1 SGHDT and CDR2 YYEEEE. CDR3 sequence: CASSFQGNTGELFF. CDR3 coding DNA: TGTGCCAGCAGCTTCCAGGGTAACACCGGGGAGCTGTTTTTT. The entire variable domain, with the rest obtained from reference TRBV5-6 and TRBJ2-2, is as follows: DAGVTQSPTHLIKTRGQQVTLRCSPKSGHDTVSWYQQALGQGPQFIFQYYEEEERQRGNFPDRFSGHQFPNYSSELNVNALLLGDSALYLCASSFQGNTGELFFGEGSRLTVL.

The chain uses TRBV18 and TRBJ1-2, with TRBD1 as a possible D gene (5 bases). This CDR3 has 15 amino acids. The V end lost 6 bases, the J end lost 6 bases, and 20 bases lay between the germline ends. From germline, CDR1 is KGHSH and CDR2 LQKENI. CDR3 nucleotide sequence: TGTGCCAGCTCCGATCAGGGCTTGGGGCAGGATGGCTACACCTTC. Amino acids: CASSDQGLGQDGYTF.

The CDR3 here is CASNRGVSGNTIYF. The CDR3 DNA sequence: TGTGCCAGCAATCGGGGAGTCTCTGGAAACACCATATATTTT. The V call is TRBV2, the J call TRBJ1-3; D ambiguous. The CDR3 has 14 residues. The germline CDR1 and CDR2 sequences are SNHLY and FYNNEI. The germline V and J ends were trimmed by 7 bases and 0 bases, with 10 bases remaining between them.

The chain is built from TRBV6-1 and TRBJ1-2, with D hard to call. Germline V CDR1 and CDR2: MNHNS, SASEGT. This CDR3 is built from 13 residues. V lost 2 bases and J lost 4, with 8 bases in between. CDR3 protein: CASSERRFYGYTF. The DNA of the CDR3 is TGTGCCAGCAGTGAACGGAGGTTCTATGGCTACACCTTC.

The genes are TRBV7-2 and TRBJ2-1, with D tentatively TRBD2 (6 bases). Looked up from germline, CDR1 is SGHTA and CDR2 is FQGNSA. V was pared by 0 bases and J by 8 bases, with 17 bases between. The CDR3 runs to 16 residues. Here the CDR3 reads CASSLAMWRGGDEQFF. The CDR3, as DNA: TGTGCCAGCAGCTTAGCGATGTGGCGGGGCGGCGATGAGCAGTTCTTC. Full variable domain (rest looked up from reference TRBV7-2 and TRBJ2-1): GAGVSQSPSNKVTEKGKDVELRCDPISGHTALYWYRQSLGQGLEFLIYFQGNSAPDKSGLPSDRFSAERTGGSVSTLTIQRTQQEDSAVYLCASSLAMWRGGDEQFFGPGTRLTVL.

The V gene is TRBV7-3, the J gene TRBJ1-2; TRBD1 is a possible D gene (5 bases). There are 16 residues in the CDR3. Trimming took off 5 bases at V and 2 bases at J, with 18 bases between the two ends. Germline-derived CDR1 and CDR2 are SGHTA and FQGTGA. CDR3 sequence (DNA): TGTGCCAGCAGCCCACAATCGGGACTCCAAAACTATGGCTACACCTTC. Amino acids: CASSPQSGLQNYGYTF.

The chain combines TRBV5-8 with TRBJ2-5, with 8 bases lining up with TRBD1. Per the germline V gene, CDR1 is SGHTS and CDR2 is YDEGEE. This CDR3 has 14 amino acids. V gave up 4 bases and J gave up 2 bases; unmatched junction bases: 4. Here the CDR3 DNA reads TGTGCCAGCAGCCTGGGACAGGTTCAAGAGACCCAGTACTTC. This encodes CASSLGQVQETQYF.

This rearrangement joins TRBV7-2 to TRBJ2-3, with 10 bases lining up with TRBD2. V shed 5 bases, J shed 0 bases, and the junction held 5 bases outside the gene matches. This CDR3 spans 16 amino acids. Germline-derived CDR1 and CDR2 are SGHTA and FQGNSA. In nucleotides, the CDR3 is TGTGCCAGCAGCGGTCGGACTAGCGGTAGCACAGATACGCAGTATTTT. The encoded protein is CASSGRTSGSTDTQYF.

The DNA for the CDR3 is TGTGCCAGCAGTGAAATATCAGGGGGCAATCAGCCCCAGCATTTT. It specifies CASSEISGGNQPQHF. The chain employs TRBV6-1 and TRBJ1-5; a weak D match, TRBD1 (6 bases). The CDR3 consists of 15 residues. V lost 2 bases and J lost 2, with 10 bases in between. Germline lookup yields CDR1 MNHNS and CDR2 SASEGT.

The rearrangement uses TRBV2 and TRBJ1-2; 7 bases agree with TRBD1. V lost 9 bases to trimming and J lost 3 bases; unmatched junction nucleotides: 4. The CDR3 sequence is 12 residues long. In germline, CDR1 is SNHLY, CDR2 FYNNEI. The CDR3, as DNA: TGTGCCAGAGTAACAGGGGACTATGGCTACACCTTC. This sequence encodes CARVTGDYGYTF.

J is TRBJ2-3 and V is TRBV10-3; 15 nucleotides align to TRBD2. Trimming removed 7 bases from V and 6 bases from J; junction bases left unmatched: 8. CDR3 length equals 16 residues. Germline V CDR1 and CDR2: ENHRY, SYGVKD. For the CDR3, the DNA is TGTGCCATCAAGACGGGACTAGCGGGGGGTTCGGATACGCAGTATTTT. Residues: CAIKTGLAGGSDTQYF.

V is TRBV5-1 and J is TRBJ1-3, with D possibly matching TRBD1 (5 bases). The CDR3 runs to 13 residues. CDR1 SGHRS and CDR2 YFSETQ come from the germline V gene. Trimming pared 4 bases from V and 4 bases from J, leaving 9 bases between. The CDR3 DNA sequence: TGCGCCAGCAGCCAGGGAATAGGAAACACCATATATTTT. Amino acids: CASSQGIGNTIYF.

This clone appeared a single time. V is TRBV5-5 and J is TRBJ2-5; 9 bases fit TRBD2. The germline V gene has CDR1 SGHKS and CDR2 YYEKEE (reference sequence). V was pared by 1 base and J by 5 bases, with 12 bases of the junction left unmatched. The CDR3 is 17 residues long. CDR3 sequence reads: CASSLSAGGTVRETQYF. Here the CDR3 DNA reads TGTGCCAGCAGCTTGTCGGCGGGGGGGACAGTAAGGGAGACCCAGTACTTC.

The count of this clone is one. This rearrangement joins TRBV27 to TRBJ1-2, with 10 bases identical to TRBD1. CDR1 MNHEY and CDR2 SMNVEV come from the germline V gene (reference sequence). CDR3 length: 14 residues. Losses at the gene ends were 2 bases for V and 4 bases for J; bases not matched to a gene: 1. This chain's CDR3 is CASSLGTGVYGYTF. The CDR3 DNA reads TGTGCCAGCAGTTTAGGGACAGGGGTCTATGGCTACACCTTC.

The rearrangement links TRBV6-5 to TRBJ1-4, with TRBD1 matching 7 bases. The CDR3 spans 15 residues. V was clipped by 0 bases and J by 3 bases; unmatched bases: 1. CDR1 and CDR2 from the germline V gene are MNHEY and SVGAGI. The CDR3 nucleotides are TGTGCCAGCAGTTACTCGACAGGGCCTAATGAAAAACTGTTTTTT. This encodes CASSYSTGPNEKLFF.

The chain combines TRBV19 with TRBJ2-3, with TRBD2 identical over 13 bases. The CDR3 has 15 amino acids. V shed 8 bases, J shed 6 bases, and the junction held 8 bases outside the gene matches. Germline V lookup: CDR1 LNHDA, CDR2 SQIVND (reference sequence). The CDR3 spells CASAGAGLAGDTQYF. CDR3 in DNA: TGTGCCAGTGCCGGGGCGGGACTAGCGGGGGATACGCAGTATTTT.

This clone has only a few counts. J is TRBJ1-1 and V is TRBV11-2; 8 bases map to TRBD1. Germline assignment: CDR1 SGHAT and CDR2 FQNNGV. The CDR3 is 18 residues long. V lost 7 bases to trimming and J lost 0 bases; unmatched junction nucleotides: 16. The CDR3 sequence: CASTHPIQGDHMNTEAFF. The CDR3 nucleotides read TGTGCCAGCACCCATCCCATACAGGGGGATCATATGAACACTGAAGCTTTCTTT.

Written as DNA, the CDR3 is TGTGCCACCAGTGGGTCGGACCAGGGGGCGACTCAGCCCCAGCATTTT. Translated: CATSGSDQGATQPQHF. This chain links TRBV24-1 with TRBJ1-5; TRBD1 aligns across 8 bases. The CDR3 length is 16 residues. CDR1 is KGHDR and CDR2 is SFDVKD in the germline V gene. V lost 5 bases, J lost 6 bases, and 11 bases stayed unmatched.

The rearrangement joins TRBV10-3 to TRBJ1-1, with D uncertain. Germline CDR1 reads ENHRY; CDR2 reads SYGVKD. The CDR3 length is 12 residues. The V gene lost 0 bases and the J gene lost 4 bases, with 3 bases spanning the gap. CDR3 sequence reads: CAISESITEAFF. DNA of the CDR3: TGTGCCATCAGTGAGTCTATCACTGAAGCTTTCTTT.

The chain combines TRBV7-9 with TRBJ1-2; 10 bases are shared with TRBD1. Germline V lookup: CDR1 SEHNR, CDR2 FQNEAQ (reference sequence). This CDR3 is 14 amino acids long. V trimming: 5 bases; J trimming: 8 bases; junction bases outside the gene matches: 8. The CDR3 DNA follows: TGTGCCAGCAGCCAAAGGACAGGGGGGGACGGCTACACCTTC. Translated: CASSQRTGGDGYTF.

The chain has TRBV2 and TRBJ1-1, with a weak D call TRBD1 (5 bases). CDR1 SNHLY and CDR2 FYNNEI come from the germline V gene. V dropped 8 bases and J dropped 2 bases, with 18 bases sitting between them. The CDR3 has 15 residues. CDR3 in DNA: TGTGCCAGCGGCCGTGAACAGGCCGCAAACACTGAAGCTTTCTTT. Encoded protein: CASGREQAANTEAFF.

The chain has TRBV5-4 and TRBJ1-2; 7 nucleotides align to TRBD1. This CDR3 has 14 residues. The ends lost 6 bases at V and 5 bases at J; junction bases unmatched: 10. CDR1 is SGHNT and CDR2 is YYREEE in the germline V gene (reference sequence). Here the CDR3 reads CASTETGLGYGYTF. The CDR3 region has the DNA TGTGCCAGCACCGAGACAGGGTTGGGTTATGGCTACACCTTC. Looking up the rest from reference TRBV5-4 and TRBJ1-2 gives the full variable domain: ETGVTQSPTHLIKTRGQQVTLRCSSQSGHNTVSWYQQALGQGPQFIFQYYREEENGRGNFPPRFSGLQFPNYSSELNVNALELDDSALYLCASTETGLGYGYTFGSGTRLTVV.

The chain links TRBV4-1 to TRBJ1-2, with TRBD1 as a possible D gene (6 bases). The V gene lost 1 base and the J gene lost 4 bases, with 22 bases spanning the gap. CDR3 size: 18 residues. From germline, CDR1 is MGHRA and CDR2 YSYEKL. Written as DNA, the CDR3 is TGCGCCAGCAGCCAAGTCAGGGGCTCCCAAACCCGAGCCTATGGCTACACCTTC. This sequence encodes CASSQVRGSQTRAYGYTF.